These T cell receptor beta chains were read from a single sample in a study of blood T cells in healthy people across ages. TCRdb reanalysed the 5' RACE reads using MiXCR and keeps one entry per CDR3 protein. The table lists about a million distinct CDR3 sequences, more than 30% of them singletons. The sample taken for sequencing was blood. All receptors come from a man between 18 and 29 years old in good health. Each CDR3 is given without its conserved first and last residue. Fields, in order: J gene, V gene, CDR3 protein.

>TRBJ2-2|TRBV5-1
ASSGSENTGELF
>TRBJ2-5|TRBV6-1
ASSEGPGGIETQY
>TRBJ2-7|TRBV7-2
ASSLGAPTYEQY
>TRBJ1-2|TRBV7-2
ASSLALEYGYT
>TRBJ1-2|TRBV6-2/TRBV6-3
ASRSGGFT
>TRBJ1-1|TRBV5-1
ASSQGQPNTEAF
>TRBJ2-1|TRBV10-3
AISEVVGGSFEQF
>TRBJ1-1|TRBV29-1
SVREKDTEAF
>TRBJ2-1|TRBV5-6
ASSLRTSGVSEQF
>TRBJ2-2|TRBV29-1
SVGGITGELF
>TRBJ2-1|TRBV6-6
ASLSSYNEQF
>TRBJ1-6|TRBV27
ASSLSRDSHNSPLH
>TRBJ1-2|TRBV20-1
SARTQGRNYGYT
>TRBJ2-7|TRBV27
ASSLRLAGGYYEQY
>TRBJ1-1|TRBV5-1
ASSLMGQVNTEAF
>TRBJ2-6|TRBV27
ASSLSCSGANVLT
>NA|TRBV20-1
SAFSGGGNIQY
>TRBJ1-5|TRBV6-2/TRBV6-3
ASSYPDRARQPQH
>TRBJ1-5|TRBV12-3/TRBV12-4
ASSSHLQGNQPQH
>TRBJ1-1|TRBV21-1
ASKKGRDAF
>TRBJ2-3|TRBV7-2
ASSPQWTASTDTQY
>TRBJ1-4|TRBV12-3/TRBV12-4
ASSPRLQSATNEKLF
>TRBJ2-1|TRBV6-2/TRBV6-3
ASSYSILAGREDEQF
>TRBJ1-1|TRBV7-8
ASSQIGGPNTEAF
>TRBJ2-2|TRBV7-2
ASSWASVNTGELF
>TRBJ1-1|TRBV4-3
ASSQAFAGTGVATEAF